Following are 4 T cell receptor beta chains from one sample sequenced in a study of T cell responses to AZD1222 COVID-19 vaccine. TCRdb keeps only in-frame clones here, not all; method: immunoSEQ multiplex PCR. The top ten hold around 2.6% of the sample, which has 90,000 to 150,000 clones, around 90% seen once. Sequences were derived from peripheral blood, sampled 28 days after the second AZD1222 dose. These receptors were obtained from an adult who received the AZD1222 COVID-19 vaccine.

The rearrangement links TRBV4-3 to TRBJ1-2; D is unresolved. The germline CDR1 and CDR2 sequences are LGHNA and YSLEER. V was pared by 4 bases and J by 3 bases, with 15 bases between. CDR3 length: 15 residues. In nucleotides, the CDR3 is TGCGCCAGCAGCCTAAATCTGGTTCAGGACTATGGCTACACCTTC. It yields the protein CASSLNLVQDYGYTF.

This chain links TRBV2 with TRBJ1-6, with 7 bases matching TRBD1. This CDR3 is 15 amino acids long. V was clipped by 6 bases and J by 7 bases; unmatched bases: 9. The germline V gene has CDR1 SNHLY and CDR2 FYNNEI. Written as DNA, the CDR3 is TGTGCCAGCAGAATCCAGGGGGACCGAAATTCACCCCTCCACTTT. Its translation is CASRIQGDRNSPLHF.

This sequence joins TRBV19 and TRBJ1-2; 7 bases agree with TRBD1. With 3 bases clipped from V and 2 bases from J, the junction kept 6 bases outside the gene matches. The CDR3 extends over 15 amino acids. CDR1 and CDR2 from the germline V gene are LNHDA and SQIVND (reference sequence). The CDR3 sequence is CASSIPSGQNYGYTF. The CDR3 DNA is TGTGCCAGTAGTATCCCGTCGGGACAGAACTATGGCTACACCTTC.

V gene TRBV5-1 combines with J gene TRBJ2-7; D gene ambiguous. The V gene's germline CDR1 is SGHRS and CDR2 YFSETQ. This CDR3 has 13 residues. V lost 4 bases and J lost 2, with 10 bases in between. This CDR3 is CASSPAAPYEQYF. CDR3 in DNA: TGCGCCAGCAGCCCCGCAGCTCCCTACGAGCAGTACTTC.